The 10 T cell receptor beta chains below were found in one sample sequenced in a study of shared clonotypes between healthy human individuals. It was CD45RO-negative cells, positively selected for CCR7, that made up naive CD8 cells, with terminally differentiated effector memory CD45RA+ cells excluded. Some clones are missing from TCRdb's copy, which holds only in-frame ones; the method was immunoSEQ multiplex PCR. The sample gives around 2,100,000 clones, less than 95% of which show up once; under 1.5% is in the top ten. Sequencing was performed on naive CD8+ T cells sorted from blood. These receptors came from a man aged 18 to 35 in good health.

J is TRBJ2-2 and V is TRBV21-1. TRBV21-1 is an annotated pseudogene. CDR3 length: 9 residues. The CDR3 DNA follows: TGTGCCAGTCCCGGGGAGCTGTTTTTT. The encoded protein is CASPGELFF.

This clone appeared a single time. The V and J genes are TRBV5-6 and TRBJ2-1, with 13 positions matching TRBD2. The germline gives CDR1 SGHDT, CDR2 YYEEEE. Unmatched junction bases numbered 8, after V lost 2 bases and J lost 15 bases. This CDR3 region has 14 residues. CDR3 sequence: CASSFGTSGALGFF. The DNA for the CDR3 is TGTGCCAGCAGCTTCGGGACTAGCGGGGCCTTGGGGTTCTTC.

This rearrangement joins TRBV5-6 to TRBJ1-2, with D tentatively TRBD1 (5 bases). This CDR3 is 13 amino acids long. V was trimmed by 1 base and J by 4 bases, leaving 8 bases between them. The germline V gene has CDR1 SGHDT and CDR2 YYEEEE. The CDR3 is CASSLPGSYGYTF. In DNA, the CDR3 is TGTGCCAGCAGCTTGCCAGGGAGCTATGGCTACACCTTC.

This clone was picked up one time. The chain uses TRBV29-1 and TRBJ2-6, with a possible D match to TRBD2 (7 bases). Germline V gene data show CDR1 as SQVTM and CDR2 as ANQGSEA. The CDR3 sequence is 17 residues long. V was cut by 1 base and J by 0 bases, with 13 bases left in between. This CDR3 is CSVEVGGQDSGANVLTF. The CDR3 coding sequence is TGCAGCGTTGAAGTCGGGGGGCAGGACTCTGGGGCCAACGTCCTGACTTTC.

The V and J genes are TRBV25-1 and TRBJ2-2, with 11 bases matching TRBD2. CDR1 and CDR2 from the germline V gene are MGHDK and SYGVNS. V lost 3 bases to trimming and J lost 3 bases; unmatched junction nucleotides: 3. The CDR3 sequence is 16 residues long. DNA for the CDR3: TGTGCCAGCAGTGAGCTAGCGGGAGGATACACCGGGGAGCTGTTTTTT. Protein product: CASSELAGGYTGELFF. Using reference TRBV25-1 and TRBJ2-2 for the parts outside the CDR3, the full variable domain is EADIYQTPRYLVIGTGKKITLECSQTMGHDKMYWYQQDPGMELHLIHYSYGVNSTEKGDLSSESTVSRIRTEHFPLTLESARPSHTSQYLCASSELAGGYTGELFFGEGSRLTVL.

This clone has a single count. This chain connects TRBV29-1 to TRBJ2-2, with TRBD2 identical over 8 bases. Germline V gene data show CDR1 as SQVTM and CDR2 as ANQGSEA. The CDR3 loop spans 15 amino acids. The V gene end was trimmed by 0 bases and the J gene end by 2 bases; junction bases not matched to a gene: 2. The CDR3 region is CSVEEAGDNTGELFF. CDR3 nucleotide sequence: TGCAGCGTTGAAGAAGCGGGGGATAACACCGGGGAGCTGTTTTTT.

The chain has TRBV27 and TRBJ2-1; TRBD2 matches 10 bases. Germline V gene data show CDR1 as MNHEY and CDR2 as SMNVEV (reference sequence). V was pared by 5 bases and J by 2 bases, with 9 bases of the junction left unmatched. CDR3 size: 17 residues. The CDR3: CASSNGASGGAYNEQFF. DNA of the CDR3: TGTGCCAGCAGTAACGGGGCTAGCGGGGGTGCCTACAATGAGCAGTTCTTC.

This clone was seen only once. This chain uses TRBV6-4 with TRBJ1-4, with 9 bases identical to TRBD1. The trim removed 0 bases at V and 17 bases at J, leaving 1 base unmatched. The CDR3 loop spans 11 amino acids. Germline CDR1 is MRHNA and CDR2 is SNTAGT. CDR3 coding DNA: TGTGCCAGCAGTGACTCGGGACAGGGATTTTTT. Translation gives CASSDSGQGFF.

V is TRBV13 and J is TRBJ1-1; 8 bases line up with TRBD1. Germline assignment: CDR1 PRHDT and CDR2 FYEKMQ (reference sequence). The ends lost 5 bases at V and 5 bases at J; junction bases unmatched: 7. CDR3 length equals 14 residues. CDR3 residues: CASSLTDRGTEAFF. For the CDR3, the DNA is TGTGCCAGCAGCCTGACAGACAGGGGTACTGAAGCTTTCTTT.

The chain joins TRBV30 to TRBJ1-6, with D maybe TRBD1 (5 bases). The V end lost 0 bases, the J end lost 6 bases, and 12 bases lay between the germline ends. Germline V gives CDR1 GTSNPN, CDR2 SVGIG (reference sequence). The CDR3 has 15 residues. The CDR3 DNA reads as TGTGCCTGGAGTGTACTCGAGCAGGGTAATTCACCCCTCCACTTT. Its translation is CAWSVLEQGNSPLHF.